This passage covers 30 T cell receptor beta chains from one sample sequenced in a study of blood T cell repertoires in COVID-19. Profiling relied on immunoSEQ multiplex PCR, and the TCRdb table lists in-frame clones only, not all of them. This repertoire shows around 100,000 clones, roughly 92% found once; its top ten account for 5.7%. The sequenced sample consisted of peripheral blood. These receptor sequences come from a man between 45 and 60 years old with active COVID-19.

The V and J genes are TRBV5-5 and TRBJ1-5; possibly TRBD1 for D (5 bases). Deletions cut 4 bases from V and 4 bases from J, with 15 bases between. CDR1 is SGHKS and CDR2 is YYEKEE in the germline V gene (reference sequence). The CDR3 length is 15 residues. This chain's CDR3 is CASSPRAGTNQPQHF. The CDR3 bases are TGTGCCAGCAGCCCGCGGGCCGGGACTAATCAGCCCCAGCATTTT.

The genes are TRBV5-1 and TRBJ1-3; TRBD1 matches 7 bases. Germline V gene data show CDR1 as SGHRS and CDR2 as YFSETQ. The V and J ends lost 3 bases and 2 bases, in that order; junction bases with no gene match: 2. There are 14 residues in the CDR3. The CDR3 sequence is CASSSTGTGNTIYF. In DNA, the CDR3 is TGCGCCAGCAGCTCGACAGGGACTGGAAACACCATATATTTT.

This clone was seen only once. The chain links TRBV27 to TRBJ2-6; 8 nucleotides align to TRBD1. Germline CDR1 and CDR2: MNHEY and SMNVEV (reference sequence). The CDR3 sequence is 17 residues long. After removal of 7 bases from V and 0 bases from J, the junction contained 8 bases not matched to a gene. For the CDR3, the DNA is TGTGCCAGCACTCCCACAGGGGGGAGCTCTGGGGCCAACGTCCTGACTTTC. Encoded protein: CASTPTGGSSGANVLTF.

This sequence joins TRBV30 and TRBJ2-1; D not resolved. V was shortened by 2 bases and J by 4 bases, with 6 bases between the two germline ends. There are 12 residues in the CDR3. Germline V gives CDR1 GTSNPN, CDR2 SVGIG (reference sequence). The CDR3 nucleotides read TGTGCCTGGAGTAGCGAGTACAATGAGCAGTTCTTC. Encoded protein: CAWSSEYNEQFF.

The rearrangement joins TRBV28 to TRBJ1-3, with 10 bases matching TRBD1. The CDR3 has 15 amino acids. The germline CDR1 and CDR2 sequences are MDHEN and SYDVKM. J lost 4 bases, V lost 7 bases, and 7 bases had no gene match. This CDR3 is CASTPGQGSGNTIYF. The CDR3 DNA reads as TGTGCCAGCACCCCGGGACAGGGGTCCGGAAACACCATATATTTT.

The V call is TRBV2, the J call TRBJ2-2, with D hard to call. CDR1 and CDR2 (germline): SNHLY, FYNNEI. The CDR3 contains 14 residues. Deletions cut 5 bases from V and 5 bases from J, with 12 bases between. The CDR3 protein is CASSPQEVTGELFF. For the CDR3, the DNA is TGTGCCAGCAGTCCACAAGAGGTAACCGGGGAGCTGTTTTTT.

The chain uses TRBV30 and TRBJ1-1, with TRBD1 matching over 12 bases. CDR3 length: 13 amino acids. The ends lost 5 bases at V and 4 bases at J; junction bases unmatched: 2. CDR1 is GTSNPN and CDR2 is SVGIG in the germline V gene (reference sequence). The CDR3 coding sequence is TGTGCCTGGGGGACAGGGGGCTCCACTGAAGCTTTCTTT. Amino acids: CAWGTGGSTEAFF.

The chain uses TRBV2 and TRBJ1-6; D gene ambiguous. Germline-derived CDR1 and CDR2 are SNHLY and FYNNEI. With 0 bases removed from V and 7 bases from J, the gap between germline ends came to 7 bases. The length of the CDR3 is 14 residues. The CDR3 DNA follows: TGTGCCAGCAGTGAAGCGGGAGGGAATTCACCCCTCCACTTT. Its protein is CASSEAGGNSPLHF.

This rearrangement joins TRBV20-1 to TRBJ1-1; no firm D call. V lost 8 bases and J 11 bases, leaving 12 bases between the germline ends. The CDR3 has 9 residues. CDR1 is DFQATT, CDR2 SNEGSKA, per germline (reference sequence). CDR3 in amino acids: CSPQDWAFF. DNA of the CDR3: TGCAGTCCGCAGGATTGGGCTTTCTTT.

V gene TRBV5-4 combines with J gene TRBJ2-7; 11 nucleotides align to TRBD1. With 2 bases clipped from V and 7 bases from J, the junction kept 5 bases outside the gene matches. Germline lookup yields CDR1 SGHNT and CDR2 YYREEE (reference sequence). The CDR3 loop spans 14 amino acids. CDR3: CASSFGQGAGEQYF. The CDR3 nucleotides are TGTGCCAGCAGCTTCGGACAGGGGGCGGGAGAGCAGTACTTC.

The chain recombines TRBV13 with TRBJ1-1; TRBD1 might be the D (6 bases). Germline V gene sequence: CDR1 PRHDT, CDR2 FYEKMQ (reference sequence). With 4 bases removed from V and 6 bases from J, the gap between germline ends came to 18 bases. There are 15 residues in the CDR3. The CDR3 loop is CASSSPGAVRAEAFF. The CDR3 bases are TGTGCCAGCAGCTCCCCAGGGGCGGTTAGGGCTGAAGCTTTCTTT.

The CDR3 nucleotides are TGTGCCAGTAGTACCACGGACTCAAGCTCCTACGAGCAGTACTTC. Protein sequence: CASSTTDSSSYEQYF. The gene calls are TRBV19 and TRBJ2-7; D perhaps matches TRBD2 (5 bases). The germline CDR1 and CDR2 sequences are LNHDA and SQIVND (reference sequence). This CDR3 spans 15 amino acids. The germline V and J ends were trimmed by 4 bases and 0 bases, with 13 bases remaining between them.

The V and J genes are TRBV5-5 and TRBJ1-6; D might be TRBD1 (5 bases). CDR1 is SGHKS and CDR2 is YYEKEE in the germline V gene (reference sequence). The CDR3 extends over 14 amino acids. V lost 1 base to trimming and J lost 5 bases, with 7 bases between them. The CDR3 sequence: CASSLTGDNSPLHF. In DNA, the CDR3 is TGTGCCAGCAGCTTGACAGGAGATAATTCACCCCTCCACTTT.

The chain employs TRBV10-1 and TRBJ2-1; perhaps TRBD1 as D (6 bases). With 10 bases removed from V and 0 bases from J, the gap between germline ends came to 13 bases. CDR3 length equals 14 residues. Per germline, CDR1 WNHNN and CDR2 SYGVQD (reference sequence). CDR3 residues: CATSDSYSYNEQFF. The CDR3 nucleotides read TGCGCCACCTCGGACAGCTACTCCTACAATGAGCAGTTCTTC.

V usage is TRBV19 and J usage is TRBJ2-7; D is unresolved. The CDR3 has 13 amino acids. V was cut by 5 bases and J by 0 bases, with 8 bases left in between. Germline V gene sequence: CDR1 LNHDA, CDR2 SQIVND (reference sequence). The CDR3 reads CASSQQISYEQYF. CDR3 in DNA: TGTGCCAGTAGTCAACAGATCTCCTACGAGCAGTACTTC.

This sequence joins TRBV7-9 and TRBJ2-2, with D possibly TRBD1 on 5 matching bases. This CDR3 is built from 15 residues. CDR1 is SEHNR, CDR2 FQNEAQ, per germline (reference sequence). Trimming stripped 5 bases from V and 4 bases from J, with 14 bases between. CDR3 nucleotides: TGTGCCAGCAGCGACACCTTTGGGGCCACCGGGGAGCTGTTTTTT. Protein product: CASSDTFGATGELFF. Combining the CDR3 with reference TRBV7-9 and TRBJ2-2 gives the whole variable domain DTGVSQNPRHKITKRGQNVTFRCDPISEHNRLYWYRQTLGQGPEFLTYFQNEAQLEKSRLLSDRFSAERPKGSFSTLEIQRTEQGDSAMYLCASSDTFGATGELFFGEGSRLTVL.

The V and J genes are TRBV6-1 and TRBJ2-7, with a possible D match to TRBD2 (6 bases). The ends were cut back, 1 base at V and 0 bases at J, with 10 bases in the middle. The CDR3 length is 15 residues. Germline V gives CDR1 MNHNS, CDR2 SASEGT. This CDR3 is CASSEVGGSSYEQYF. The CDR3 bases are TGTGCCAGCAGTGAAGTCGGGGGAAGCTCCTACGAGCAGTACTTC.

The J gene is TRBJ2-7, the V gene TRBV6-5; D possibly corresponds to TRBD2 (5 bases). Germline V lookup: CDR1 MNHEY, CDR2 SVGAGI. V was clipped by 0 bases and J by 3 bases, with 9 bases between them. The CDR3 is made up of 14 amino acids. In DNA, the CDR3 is TGTGCCAGCAGTTACTCGAGTCGGGGCTACGAGCAGTACTTC. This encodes CASSYSSRGYEQYF.

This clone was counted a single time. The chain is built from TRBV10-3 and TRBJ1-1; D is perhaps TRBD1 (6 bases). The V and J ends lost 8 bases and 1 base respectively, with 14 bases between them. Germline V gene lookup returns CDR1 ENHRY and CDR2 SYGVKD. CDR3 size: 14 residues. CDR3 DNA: TGTGCCATCCGAGAACCGGGACAGAACACTGAAGCTTTCTTT. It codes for CAIREPGQNTEAFF.

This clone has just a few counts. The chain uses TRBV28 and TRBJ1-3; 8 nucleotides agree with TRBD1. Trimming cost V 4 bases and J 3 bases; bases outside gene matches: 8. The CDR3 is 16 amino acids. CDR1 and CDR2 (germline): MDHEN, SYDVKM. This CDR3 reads CASSSLGQGGGNTIYF. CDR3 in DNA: TGTGCCAGCAGTTCCCTCGGACAGGGAGGTGGAAACACCATATATTTT.

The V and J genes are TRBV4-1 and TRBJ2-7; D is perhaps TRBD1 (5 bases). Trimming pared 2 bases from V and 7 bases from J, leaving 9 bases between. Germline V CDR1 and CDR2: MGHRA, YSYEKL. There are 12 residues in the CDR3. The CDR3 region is CASSQQGEEQYF. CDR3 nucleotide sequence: TGCGCCAGCAGCCAACAGGGTGAAGAGCAGTACTTC.

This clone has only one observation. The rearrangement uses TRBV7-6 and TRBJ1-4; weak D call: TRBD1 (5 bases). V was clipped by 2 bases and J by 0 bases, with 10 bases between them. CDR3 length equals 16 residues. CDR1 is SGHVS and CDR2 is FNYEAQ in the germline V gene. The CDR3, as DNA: TGTGCCAGCAGCTTAAATCCCAGGGCAACTAATGAAAAACTGTTTTTT. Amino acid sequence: CASSLNPRATNEKLFF.

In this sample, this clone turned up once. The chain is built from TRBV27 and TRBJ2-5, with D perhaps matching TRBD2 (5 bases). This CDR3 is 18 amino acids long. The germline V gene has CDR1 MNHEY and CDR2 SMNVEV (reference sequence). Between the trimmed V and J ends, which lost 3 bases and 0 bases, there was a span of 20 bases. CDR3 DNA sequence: TGTGCCAGCAGTTTTTCCCCCACTCCCGCTAGCAACCAAGAGACCCAGTACTTC. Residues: CASSFSPTPASNQETQYF.

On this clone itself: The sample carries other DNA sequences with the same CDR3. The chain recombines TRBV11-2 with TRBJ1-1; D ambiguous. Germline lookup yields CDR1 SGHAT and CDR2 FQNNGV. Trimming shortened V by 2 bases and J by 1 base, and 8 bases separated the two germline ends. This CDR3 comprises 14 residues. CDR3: CASSLSRGNTEAFF. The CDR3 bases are TGTGCCAGCAGCTTATCACGCGGGAACACTGAAGCTTTCTTT. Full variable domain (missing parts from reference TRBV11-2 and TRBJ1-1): EAGVAQSPRYKIIEKRQSVAFWCNPISGHATLYWYQQILGQGPKLLIQFQNNGVVDDSQLPKDRFSAERLKGVDSTLKIQPAKLEDSAVYLCASSLSRGNTEAFFGQGTRLTVV.

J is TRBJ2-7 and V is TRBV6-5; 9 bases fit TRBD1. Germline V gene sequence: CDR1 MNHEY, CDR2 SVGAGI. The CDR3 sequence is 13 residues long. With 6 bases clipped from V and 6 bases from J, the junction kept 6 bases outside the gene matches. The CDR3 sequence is CASSRDRAGEQYF. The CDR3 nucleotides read TGTGCCAGCAGCCGGGACAGGGCAGGCGAGCAGTACTTC.

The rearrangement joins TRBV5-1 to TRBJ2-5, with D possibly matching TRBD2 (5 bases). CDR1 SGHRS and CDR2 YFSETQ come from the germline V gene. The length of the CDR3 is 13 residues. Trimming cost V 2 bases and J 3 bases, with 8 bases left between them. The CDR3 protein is CASSFGGEETQYF. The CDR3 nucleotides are TGCGCCAGCAGCTTTGGAGGAGAAGAGACCCAGTACTTC. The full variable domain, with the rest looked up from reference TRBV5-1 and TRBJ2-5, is KAGVTQTPRYLIKTRGQQVTLSCSPISGHRSVSWYQQTPGQGLQFLFEYFSETQRNKGNFPGRFSGRQFSNSRSEMNVSTLELGDSALYLCASSFGGEETQYFGPGTRLLVL.

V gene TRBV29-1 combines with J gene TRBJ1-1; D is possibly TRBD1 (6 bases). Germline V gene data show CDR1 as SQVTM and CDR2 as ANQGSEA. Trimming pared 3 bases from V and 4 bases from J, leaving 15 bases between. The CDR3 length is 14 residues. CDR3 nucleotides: TGCAGCGTTGATACGGGGGGCTTTGGCACTGAAGCTTTCTTT. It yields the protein CSVDTGGFGTEAFF.

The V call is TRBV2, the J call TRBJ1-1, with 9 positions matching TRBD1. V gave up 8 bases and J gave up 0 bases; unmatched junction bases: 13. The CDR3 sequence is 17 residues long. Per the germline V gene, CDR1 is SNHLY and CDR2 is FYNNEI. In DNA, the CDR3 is TGTGCCAGCCACCCATCCGGGACAGGGATTATGAACACTGAAGCTTTCTTT. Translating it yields CASHPSGTGIMNTEAFF.

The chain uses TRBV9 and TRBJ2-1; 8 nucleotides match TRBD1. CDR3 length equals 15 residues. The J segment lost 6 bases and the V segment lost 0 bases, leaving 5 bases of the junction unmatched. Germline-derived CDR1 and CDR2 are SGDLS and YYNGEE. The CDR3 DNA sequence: TGTGCCAGCAGCGTAGTGCAGGGGGCGGCCAATGAGCAGTTCTTC. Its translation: CASSVVQGAANEQFF. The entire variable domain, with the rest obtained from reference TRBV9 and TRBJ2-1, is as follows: DSGVTQTPKHLITATGQRVTLRCSPRSGDLSVYWYQQSLDQGLQFLIQYYNGEERAKGNILERFSAQQFPDLHSELNLSSLELGDSALYFCASSVVQGAANEQFFGPGTRLTVL.

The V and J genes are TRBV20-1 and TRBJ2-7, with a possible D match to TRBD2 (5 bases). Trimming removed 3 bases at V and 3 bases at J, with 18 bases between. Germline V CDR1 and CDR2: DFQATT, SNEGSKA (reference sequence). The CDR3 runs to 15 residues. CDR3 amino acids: CSASLAASSNYEQYF. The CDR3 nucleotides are TGCAGTGCTAGTCTAGCCGCCTCCAGCAACTACGAGCAGTACTTC.